These 28 T cell receptor beta chains were sequenced from one sample in a study of brain metastases from non-small cell lung cancer. Assay used: immunoSEQ multiplex PCR; TCRdb lists only in-frame clones, some missing. Here the sample spans about 970 clones, approximately 88% being singletons. Specimen: tumor-adjacent normal tissue. These receptors originate from a donor older than 35 with non-small cell lung cancer.

The genes are TRBV10-3 and TRBJ1-1; no reliable D call. Germline V gene sequence: CDR1 ENHRY, CDR2 SYGVKD. The CDR3 has 15 residues. V was trimmed by 2 bases and J by 2 bases, leaving 12 bases between them. CDR3 nucleotides: TGTGCCATCAGTGAGAACAGACAAACAAACACTGAAGCTTTCTTT. As protein: CAISENRQTNTEAFF.

V is TRBV19 and J is TRBJ1-4; a possible D gene is TRBD1 (6 bases). Trimming stripped 7 bases from V and 8 bases from J, with 17 bases between. The CDR3 runs 14 residues. CDR1 and CDR2 (germline): LNHDA, SQIVND (reference sequence). Here the CDR3 DNA reads TGTGCCAGTACCCCGAGGGGGGTCGGGGAAAAACTGTTTTTT. This sequence encodes CASTPRGVGEKLFF.

This clone was observed a few times. V is TRBV6-4 and J is TRBJ2-1; 12 bases line up with TRBD2. Germline V gene lookup returns CDR1 MRHNA and CDR2 SNTAGT. V was pared by 4 bases and J by 12 bases, with 7 bases of the junction left unmatched. This CDR3 has 14 residues. The CDR3 DNA follows: TGTGCCAGCAGTGCGCTAGCGGGGGGGCTAGGGCAGTTCTTC. It specifies CASSALAGGLGQFF.

The V gene is TRBV28, the J gene TRBJ2-5; D call uncertain. Between the trimmed V and J ends, which lost 7 bases and 2 bases, there was a span of 17 bases. The CDR3 is 15 amino acids. The germline gives CDR1 MDHEN, CDR2 SYDVKM. CDR3 region: CASTQGSARQETQYF. In DNA, the CDR3 is TGTGCCAGCACCCAAGGCTCGGCCAGACAAGAGACCCAGTACTTC.

The CDR3 spells CASSLSGDPTDTQYF. CDR3 DNA: TGCGCCAGCAGCTTGTCTGGGGATCCCACAGATACGCAGTATTTT. The genes are TRBV5-1 and TRBJ2-3; no firm D call. The V gene lost 1 base and the J gene lost 2 bases, with 11 bases spanning the gap. The CDR3 consists of 15 residues. Per germline, CDR1 SGHRS and CDR2 YFSETQ. Drawing the rest from reference TRBV5-1 and TRBJ2-3, the complete variable domain is KAGVTQTPRYLIKTRGQQVTLSCSPISGHRSVSWYQQTPGQGLQFLFEYFSETQRNKGNFPGRFSGRQFSNSRSEMNVSTLELGDSALYLCASSLSGDPTDTQYFGPGTRLTVL.

This sequence joins TRBV6-5 and TRBJ2-3; no definite D call. Looked up from germline, CDR1 is MNHEY and CDR2 is SVGAGI. V was shortened by 6 bases and J by 4 bases, with 8 bases between the two germline ends. This CDR3 has 12 amino acids. The CDR3 sequence is CASRPSADTQYF. CDR3 in DNA: TGTGCCAGCAGGCCCTCGGCAGATACGCAGTATTTT.

The chain joins TRBV6-5 to TRBJ1-2; D call uncertain. Germline V gives CDR1 MNHEY, CDR2 SVGAGI. V lost 0 bases, J lost 2 bases, and 13 bases lay in between. The CDR3 is made up of 16 amino acids. The CDR3 DNA is TGTGCCAGCAGTTACTCGCCTTTTACTCGGAACTATGGCTACACCTTC. Translated: CASSYSPFTRNYGYTF.

This rearrangement joins TRBV28 to TRBJ1-2, with a possible D match to TRBD1 (6 bases). V lost 2 bases and J 3 bases, leaving 19 bases between the germline ends. The CDR3 runs 17 residues. Germline loops: CDR1 MDHEN, CDR2 SYDVKM. CDR3 bases: TGTGCCAGCAGTTTAGCCACAGGGTTTTTGGACCACTATGGCTACACCTTC. It codes for CASSLATGFLDHYGYTF.

This chain uses TRBV28 with TRBJ1-6, with D perhaps TRBD1 (5 bases). V was shortened by 6 bases and J by 17 bases, with 17 bases between the two germline ends. This CDR3 is built from 12 residues. CDR1 is MDHEN and CDR2 is SYDVKM in the germline V gene. The DNA of the CDR3 is TGTGCCAGCAGCGCAGGGAATTCACCTTTCCACTTT. Translating gives CASSAGNSPFHF.

This clone is large (0.1 to 1%) by share. Other DNA sequences in this specimen translate into the identical CDR3. The V and J genes are TRBV9 and TRBJ2-7, with D possibly being TRBD1 or TRBD2 (5 bases each). This CDR3 is 17 amino acids long. CDR1 SGDLS and CDR2 YYNGEE come from the germline V gene. V lost 4 bases, J lost 4 bases, and 24 bases lay in between. The CDR3 DNA sequence: TGTGCCAGCAGCCTTCTGGGGGACGGAGTGCTCGGGTACGAGCAGTACTTC. It is translated as CASSLLGDGVLGYEQYF. Drawing the rest from reference TRBV9 and TRBJ2-7, the complete variable domain is DSGVTQTPKHLITATGQRVTLRCSPRSGDLSVYWYQQSLDQGLQFLIQYYNGEERAKGNILERFSAQQFPDLHSELNLSSLELGDSALYFCASSLLGDGVLGYEQYFGPGTRLTVT.

This clone was counted between two and nine times. V gene TRBV2 combines with J gene TRBJ1-1; D perhaps matches TRBD1 (6 bases). In germline, CDR1 is SNHLY, CDR2 FYNNEI. Trimming stripped 8 bases from V and 4 bases from J, with 14 bases between. This CDR3 is 13 amino acids long. The CDR3 protein is CASGGGDGTEAFF. CDR3 nucleotides: TGTGCCAGCGGAGGGGGAGATGGCACTGAAGCTTTCTTT.

This clone was detected a few times. The chain carries TRBV28 and TRBJ2-3; D is ambiguous. V lost 2 bases to trimming and J lost 8 bases, with 5 bases between them. The CDR3 has 11 amino acids. Germline V lookup: CDR1 MDHEN, CDR2 SYDVKM. The CDR3 loop reads CASSLTRTQYF. The DNA for the CDR3 is TGTGCCAGCAGTTTAACCCGTACGCAGTATTTT.

The chain has TRBV10-2 and TRBJ2-5, with 10 bases identical to TRBD1. V lost 5 bases to trimming and J lost 1 base; unmatched junction nucleotides: 1. This CDR3 region has 14 residues. CDR1 and CDR2 from the germline V gene are WSHSY and SAAADI. The CDR3 DNA follows: TGCGCCAGCAGTCGGGACAGGGGCCAAGAGACCCAGTACTTC. This sequence encodes CASSRDRGQETQYF.

In the case of this clone: The junction shows a germline mismatch at one end, possibly a read error. The sample carries other DNA sequences with the same CDR3. The rearrangement joins TRBV27 to TRBJ1-1, with D maybe TRBD1 (5 bases). The CDR3 is made up of 13 amino acids. Germline V gene data show CDR1 as MNHEY and CDR2 as SMNVEV (reference sequence). Here the CDR3 DNA reads TGTGCTAGCAGTTTATTACAGGACACTGAAGCTTTCTTT. Its translation is CASSLLQDTEAFF.

V gene TRBV28 combines with J gene TRBJ2-6; maybe TRBD1 (6 bases). V dropped 9 bases and J dropped 2 bases, with 8 bases sitting between them. The CDR3 is made up of 13 amino acids. Germline V gene lookup returns CDR1 MDHEN and CDR2 SYDVKM. CDR3 in DNA: TGTGCCAGTTACAGGGCTGGGGCCAACGTCCTGACTTTC. Translation gives CASYRAGANVLTF. The whole variable domain, remainder taken from reference TRBV28 and TRBJ2-6, is DVKVTQSSRYLVKRTGEKVFLECVQDMDHENMFWYRQDPGLGLRLIYFSYDVKMKEKGDIPEGYSVSREKKERFSLILESASTNQTSMYLCASYRAGANVLTFGAGSRLTVL.

The J gene is TRBJ1-2, the V gene TRBV19, with D hard to call. Trimming left V 5 bases short and J 6 bases short, with 16 bases between. Germline assignment: CDR1 LNHDA and CDR2 SQIVND (reference sequence). CDR3 length: 14 residues. Here the CDR3 reads CASSRPGRNNGYTF. CDR3 coding DNA: TGTGCCAGTAGTCGGCCTGGACGGAACAATGGCTACACCTTC.

The J gene is TRBJ1-5, the V gene TRBV7-8; D might be TRBD1 (6 bases). In germline, CDR1 is SGHVS, CDR2 FQNEAQ. The CDR3 consists of 14 residues. Trimming left V 5 bases short and J 4 bases short, with 12 bases between. CDR3 amino acids: CASSQGSGNQPQHF. The CDR3 DNA is TGTGCCAGCAGCCAGGGGAGTGGGAATCAGCCCCAGCATTTT.

The chain employs TRBV5-1 and TRBJ1-1; 7 bases line up with TRBD1. The germline gives CDR1 SGHRS, CDR2 YFSETQ. There are 13 residues in the CDR3. Trimming took 7 bases from V and 0 from J; bases not matched to a gene: 3. The CDR3 DNA follows: TGCGCCAGCCAGACAGGGATGAACACTGAAGCTTTCTTT. Its translation: CASQTGMNTEAFF.

This rearrangement joins TRBV5-4 to TRBJ2-3; D gene unclear. In germline, CDR1 is SGHNT, CDR2 YYREEE (reference sequence). This CDR3 is built from 13 residues. The V end lost 4 bases, the J end lost 8 bases, and 14 bases lay between the germline ends. This CDR3 is CASSPDGSVTQYF. The CDR3 bases are TGTGCCAGCAGCCCTGACGGAAGCGTTACGCAGTATTTT.

This clone was recorded only once. The rearrangement uses TRBV4-1 and TRBJ1-1; 8 nucleotides match TRBD1. V shed 1 base, J shed 11 bases, and the junction held 9 bases outside the gene matches. The length of the CDR3 is 14 residues. Germline CDR1 MGHRA, CDR2 YSYEKL. The CDR3 sequence: CASSQAYQGAGAFF. The CDR3 DNA is TGCGCCAGCAGCCAAGCTTATCAGGGGGCAGGGGCTTTCTTT.

CDR3 nucleotides: TGCGCCAGCAGCTTGGCCCTGACAGTCGGCTCCTACAATGAGCAGTTCTTC. Its translation: CASSLALTVGSYNEQFF. V gene TRBV5-1 combines with J gene TRBJ2-1; D perhaps matches TRBD1 (5 bases). Germline loops: CDR1 SGHRS, CDR2 YFSETQ. CDR3 length: 17 residues. Deletions cut 0 bases from V and 0 bases from J, with 13 bases between.

The rearrangement joins TRBV6-4 to TRBJ2-3, with 15 bases identical to TRBD2. The V gene's germline CDR1 is MRHNA and CDR2 SNTAGT. The ends lost 6 bases at V and 6 bases at J; junction bases unmatched: 4. The CDR3 loop spans 15 amino acids. Here the CDR3 reads CASSPGTSGGDTQYF. CDR3 DNA: TGTGCCAGCAGCCCCGGGACTAGCGGGGGGGATACGCAGTATTTT.

The V gene is TRBV6-5, the J gene TRBJ1-2; D not resolved. This CDR3 is 13 amino acids long. Germline V gene sequence: CDR1 MNHEY, CDR2 SVGAGI. V lost 6 bases to trimming and J lost 0 bases, with 8 bases between them. DNA of the CDR3: TGTGCCAGCAGCCACTCGGCTAACTATGGCTACACCTTC. As protein: CASSHSANYGYTF.

The rearrangement uses TRBV7-3 and TRBJ1-1, with D maybe TRBD1 (6 bases). V was trimmed by 3 bases and J by 0 bases, leaving 14 bases between them. Germline V CDR1 and CDR2: SGHTA, FQGTGA. This CDR3 has 16 amino acids. The CDR3: CASSFGQPVLNTEAFF. Here the CDR3 DNA reads TGTGCCAGCAGCTTTGGACAGCCGGTACTGAACACTGAAGCTTTCTTT.

CDR3 protein: CASSLELVGETQYF. CDR3 sequence (DNA): TGTGCCAGCAGCTTAGAGCTGGTTGGGGAGACCCAGTACTTC. The V and J genes are TRBV7-2 and TRBJ2-5; unclear D gene. The CDR3 consists of 14 residues. CDR1 and CDR2 (germline): SGHTA, FQGNSA. The germline V and J ends were trimmed by 1 base and 5 bases, with 11 bases remaining between them.

Worth noting for this clone: One junction end disagrees with the germline gene, perhaps due to a read error. This specimen includes other DNA sequences encoding the same CDR3. The V gene is TRBV4-3, the J gene TRBJ1-5; no definite D call. Germline V gene sequence: CDR1 LGHNA, CDR2 YSLEER. The CDR3 extends over 15 amino acids. The CDR3 region is CASSQDRVGNQPQHF. In DNA, the CDR3 is TGCGCCAGCAGCCAAGATCGAGTTGGCAATCAGCCCCAACATTTT.

V and J are TRBV20-1 and TRBJ2-7, with D possibly TRBD1 on 6 matching bases. V was shortened by 4 bases and J by 5 bases, with 9 bases between the two germline ends. CDR1 and CDR2 from the germline V gene are DFQATT and SNEGSKA (reference sequence). This CDR3 is built from 11 residues. The CDR3 coding sequence is TGCAGTGCTACACAGGGTAACGAGCAGTACTTC. Encoded protein: CSATQGNEQYF.

This clone was counted once. The chain employs TRBV10-1 and TRBJ2-1; tentative D call: TRBD1 (6 bases). CDR3 size: 17 residues. The germline V gene encodes CDR1 WNHNN and CDR2 SYGVQD (reference sequence). V was trimmed by 5 bases and J by 5 bases, leaving 22 bases between them. The CDR3: CASSNTTGTHSDNEQFF. The CDR3 DNA reads as TGCGCCAGCAGTAACACCACCGGGACACACTCAGACAATGAGCAGTTCTTC.